This T cell receptor beta chain was profiled in a study of shared clonotypes between healthy human individuals. CDR3 size: 16 residues. Germline V gene lookup returns CDR1 LGHNA and CDR2 YSLEER. Trimming shortened V by 0 bases and J by 0 bases, and 11 bases separated the two germline ends. The naive CD8 population came from CD45RO-negative cells selected for CCR7, without terminally differentiated effector memory CD45RA+ cells. The healthy adult donors were HIV-negative and reported no recent acute infections or vaccinations. For this clone: As yet, its antigen is unknown.

Study findings and constraints: On the whole, naive subsets had larger estimated richness than memory subsets had.

Assay: immunoSEQ multiplex PCR; the TCRdb copy retains only in-frame clones and omits some. The repertoire consists of approximately 2,200,000 clones, with about 93% occurring once and the leading ten covering under 2%. The TCR comes from a man aged 18 to 29 in good health. Some clones in this sample may be carry-over from other donors' samples. The sequenced material came from naive CD8+ T cells from PBMCs. The V and J genes are TRBV4-3 and TRBJ1-1; tentative D call: TRBD1 (5 bases). CDR3 residues: CASSQDPGGVNTEAFF. As DNA, the CDR3 is TGCGCCAGCAGCCAAGATCCCGGGGGGGTGAACACTGAAGCTTTCTTT.